This T cell receptor beta chain appears in the sequencing data of a study of blood T cell repertoires in COVID-19. Turning to the study itself: Sources were T cells, B-cell-depleted T cells, or PBMCs; the material itself was cDNA or gDNA.

In the study's own analysis: Estimation of nucleated cell counts relied on the amplification of reference gene primers. TCRdb's table, derived via immunoSEQ multiplex PCR, lists solely in-frame clones and lacks some. The V and J calls and clone size are taken from that table; D and trimming were inferred from the DNA. Counted here are over 50,000 clones, about nine tenths occurring once; the ten biggest clones make up 25% to 30%. Germline CDR1 is ENHRY and CDR2 is SYGVKD. The J segment lost 6 bases and the V segment lost 4 bases, leaving 0 bases of the junction unmatched. The CDR3 has 13 residues. The chain couples TRBV10-3 to TRBJ2-2; the match to TRBD1 covers 9 bases. Sequencing was performed on peripheral blood. This receptor was taken from a human donor in a cohort sampled during active COVID-19. The CDR3 DNA follows: TGTGCCATCAGTGGGGACAGGGCCGGGGAGCTGTTTTTT. Its translation is CAISGDRAGELFF.